This TCR beta chain originates from a study of T cell responses to AZD1222 COVID-19 vaccine. TCRdb's table, derived via immunoSEQ multiplex PCR, lists solely in-frame clones and lacks some. The table has fewer than 200,000 clones, 85% to 95% seen once. The CDR3 runs to 15 residues. V lost 0 bases, J lost 7 bases, and 16 bases lay in between. Germline V gene data show CDR1 as GTSNPN and CDR2 as SVGIG (reference sequence). The sequencing here drew on peripheral blood, taken on day 0 of AZD1222 vaccination. This TCR derives from an adult in good health. The chain has TRBV30 and TRBJ1-3, with a tentative D call TRBD1 (6 bases). The CDR3 DNA reads TGTGCCTGGAGTGTAAGGGGGGCTGTTGGTAACACCATATATTTT. Its translation is CAWSVRGAVGNTIYF.